This T cell receptor (beta chain) comes out of a study of T cells in Graves' hyperthyroidism and ophthalmopathy. RNA transcripts gave rise to amplified TCR beta CDR3 regions. An initial round of RT-PCR targeting the TCR CDR3 relied on the HTBI primer set. TCRdb processed the multiplex PCR reads anew with MiXCR; each CDR3 protein has one entry. In the table there are hundreds of thousands of distinct CDR3 sequences, about 12% of which are singletons. Patients between 18 and 65 years old had hyperthyroidism, newly diagnosed and lasting under 2 months. For the diagnoses, clinical symptoms, serum thyroxine and TRAb, thyroid ultrasound and orbital computed tomography were used. The CDR3 spans 13 residues. Trimming shortened V by 2 bases and J by 6 bases, and 10 bases separated the two germline ends.

The rearrangement links TRBV12-3 or TRBV12-4 to TRBJ1-1, with D possibly TRBD1 on 5 matching bases. This sequence originates from a woman aged 18-29 years with Graves' hyperthyroidism. Sequenced input: blood. The CDR3 loop is CASSLSLGPEAFF. CDR3 nucleotides: TGTGCCAGCAGTTTATCATTGGGGCCTGAAGCTTTCTTT.